This T cell receptor beta chain was retrieved from a study of blood T cells in healthy people across ages. The study's findings and limits: Older individuals had lower TCR beta diversity per million T cells (the decline was roughly linear).

This clonotype came up a few times. Its antigen is not known. Together with a sample-barcoded 5' primer, a J-beta primer mix was included in a second PCR lasting roughly 6 to 12 cycles. TCRdb ran MiXCR on the 5' RACE reads and lists one entry per CDR3 protein. The sample includes roughly 1,500,000 distinct CDR3 sequences, about 31% of them seen just once. Sequenced: blood. The origin of this receptor is a woman in her 30s in good health.

The CDR3 sequence is CATSRESAGYGYTF. CDR3 nucleotide sequence: TGTGCCACCAGCAGAGAGAGCGCGGGCTATGGCTACACCTTC. The chain joins TRBV15 to TRBJ1-2; D is unclear. The length of the CDR3 is 14 residues. CDR1 LNHNV and CDR2 YYDKDF come from the germline V gene (reference sequence). Trimming removed 0 bases at V and 4 bases at J, with 9 bases between. Full variable domain (rest looked up from reference TRBV15 and TRBJ1-2): DAMVIQNPRYQVTQFGKPVTLSCSQTLNHNVMYWYQQKSSQAPKLLFHYYDKDFNNEADTPDNFQSRRPNTSFCFLDIRSPGLGDTAMYLCATSRESAGYGYTFGSGTRLTVV.